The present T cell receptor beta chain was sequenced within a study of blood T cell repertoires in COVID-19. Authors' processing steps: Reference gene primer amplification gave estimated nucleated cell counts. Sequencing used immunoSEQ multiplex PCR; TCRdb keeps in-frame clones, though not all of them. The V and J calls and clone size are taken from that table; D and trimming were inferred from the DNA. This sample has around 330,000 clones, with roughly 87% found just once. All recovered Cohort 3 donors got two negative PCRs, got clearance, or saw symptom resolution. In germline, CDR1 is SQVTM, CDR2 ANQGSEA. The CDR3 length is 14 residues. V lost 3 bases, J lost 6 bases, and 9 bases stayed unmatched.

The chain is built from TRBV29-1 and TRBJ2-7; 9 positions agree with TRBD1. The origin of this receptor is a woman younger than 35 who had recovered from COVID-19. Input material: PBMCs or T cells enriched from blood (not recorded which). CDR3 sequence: CSVESGQGFGEQYF. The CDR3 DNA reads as TGCAGCGTTGAGTCCGGACAGGGGTTTGGCGAGCAGTACTTC.